The rows below give T cell receptor beta chains drawn from one sample of a study of blood T cell repertoires in COVID-19. Libraries were prepared by immunoSEQ multiplex PCR; TCRdb keeps only in-frame clonotypes and omits some of them. The table shows about 300,000 clones, with about nine tenths occurring only once. Sequencing was performed on peripheral blood. The receptors shown here come from a woman aged 25 to 39 with COVID-19, enrolled during active disease. CDR3s include the opening cysteine and the closing phenylalanine or tryptophan. Fields, in order: CDR3 length, V gene, J gene, D gene, clone size, CDR3 protein, CDR3 DNA. A D gene is named only where the DNA matches it firmly. The size of a clone is reported for some rows only, either as once, few or many, or as a class for expanded clones.

13	TRBV2	TRBJ2-1	-	-	CASSADINNEQFF	TGTGCCAGCAGTGCGGACATAAACAATGAGCAGTTCTTC
13	TRBV19	TRBJ1-1	TRBD1	-	CASSMDRGTEAFF	TGTGCCAGTAGTATGGACAGGGGGACTGAAGCTTTCTTT
16	TRBV5-4	TRBJ2-2	TRBD1	once	CASSLQGQGAPGELFF	TGTGCCAGCAGCTTACAGGGACAGGGGGCGCCCGGGGAGCTGTTTTTT
13	TRBV25-1	TRBJ2-1	TRBD2	-	CASMTSGKGEQFF	TGTGCCAGTATGACTAGCGGGAAGGGTGAGCAGTTCTTC
14	TRBV6-5	TRBJ1-4	TRBD1	-	CASSYITGGEKLFF	TGTGCCAGCAGTTACATCACAGGGGGCGAAAAACTGTTTTTT
14	TRBV5-8	TRBJ1-5	-	-	CASSLAVQIKPQHF	TGTGCCAGCAGCTTGGCCGTACAGATTAAGCCCCAGCATTTT
14	TRBV5-1	TRBJ2-1	-	-	CASSLELAYNEQFF	TGCGCCAGCAGCTTGGAGCTAGCCTACAATGAGCAGTTCTTC
13	TRBV28	TRBJ1-5	TRBD1	-	CASIPTGSQPQHF	TGTGCCAGCATCCCGACAGGGTCTCAGCCCCAGCATTTT
10	TRBV11-2	TRBJ2-1	-	few	CASSLNEQFF	TGTGCCAGCAGCCTCAATGAGCAGTTCTTC
15	TRBV27	TRBJ2-6	-	-	CASSQFPGGANVLTF	TGTGCCAGCAGCCAATTCCCGGGGGGGGCCAACGTCCTGACTTTC
12	TRBV3-1/TRBV3-2	TRBJ2-7	-	-	CASSQNQYEQYF	TGTGCCAGCAGCCAGAACCAGTACGAGCAGTACTTC
14	TRBV6-5	TRBJ1-1	-	-	CASSYVAGNTEAFF	TGTGCCAGCAGTTACGTAGCGGGAAACACTGAAGCTTTCTTT
16	TRBV15	TRBJ2-7	TRBD1	-	CATSREGQDISYEQYF	TGTGCCACCAGCAGGGAAGGACAGGACATTTCCTACGAGCAGTACTTC
15	TRBV27	TRBJ2-7	-	-	CASSLYGGGVYEQYF	TGTGCCAGCAGTTTATATGGTGGCGGGGTGTACGAGCAGTACTTC
13	TRBV20-1	TRBJ2-7	-	-	CSASRTNSYEQYF	TGCAGTGCTAGTCGCACTAACTCCTACGAGCAGTACTTC
15	TRBV11-2	TRBJ2-1	TRBD1	-	CASSPVGRGYNEQFF	TGTGCCAGCAGCCCAGTTGGCAGGGGGTACAATGAGCAGTTCTTC
12	TRBV12-3/TRBV12-4	TRBJ2-7	-	-	CASSPGLYEQYF	TGTGCCAGCAGTCCGGGACTCTACGAGCAGTACTTC
15	TRBV6-5	TRBJ1-5	-	-	CASSYPTGFGQPQHF	TGTGCCAGCAGTTACCCCACAGGGTTCGGTCAGCCCCAGCATTTT
16	TRBV9	TRBJ2-5	-	-	CASSVVLGTPQETQYF	TGTGCCAGCAGCGTAGTATTGGGGACACCTCAAGAGACCCAGTACTTC
15	TRBV6-5	TRBJ1-1	TRBD1	-	CASSYSGQGNTEAFF	TGTGCCAGCAGTTACTCGGGACAGGGGAACACTGAAGCTTTCTTT
16	TRBV3-1/TRBV3-2	TRBJ2-7	TRBD1	-	CASTQDPAGGNYEQYF	TGTGCCAGCACCCAGGACCCGGCAGGGGGCAACTACGAGCAGTACTTC
15	TRBV4-2	TRBJ1-4	TRBD1	once	CASSRSGQSNEKLFF	TGTGCCAGCAGCCGGTCGGGACAGAGTAATGAAAAACTGTTTTTT
16	TRBV19	TRBJ1-3	-	-	CASSIYSLSSGNTIYF	TGTGCCAGTAGTATATACTCCCTCTCCTCTGGAAACACCATATATTTT
17	TRBV27	TRBJ2-7	-	-	CASSLETGKKGRYEQYF	TGTGCCAGCAGTTTAGAAACAGGGAAAAAAGGAAGATACGAGCAGTACTTC